The present TCR beta chain was sequenced within a study of blood T cells in healthy people across ages. Sample-barcoded 5' priming and a J-beta primer mix drove a second PCR of 7 to 11 cycles. TCRdb used MiXCR to reprocess the 5' RACE reads, holding one entry per CDR3 protein. Of roughly 680,000 distinct CDR3 sequences in the sample, 49% were seen once. This CDR3 is built from 15 residues. The germline V gene encodes CDR1 LGHNA and CDR2 YNFKEQ. V lost 4 bases and J lost 3; bases outside the gene matches: 5. This chain uses TRBV4-2 with TRBJ2-7; TRBD2 agrees at 11 bases. The sequencing sample was made of blood. This TCR derives from a woman aged 60 to 75 in good health. The CDR3 DNA sequence: TGTGCCAGCAGCCTGTTCGGGACTAGCGGCTACGAGCAGTACTTC. Translating it yields CASSLFGTSGYEQYF.